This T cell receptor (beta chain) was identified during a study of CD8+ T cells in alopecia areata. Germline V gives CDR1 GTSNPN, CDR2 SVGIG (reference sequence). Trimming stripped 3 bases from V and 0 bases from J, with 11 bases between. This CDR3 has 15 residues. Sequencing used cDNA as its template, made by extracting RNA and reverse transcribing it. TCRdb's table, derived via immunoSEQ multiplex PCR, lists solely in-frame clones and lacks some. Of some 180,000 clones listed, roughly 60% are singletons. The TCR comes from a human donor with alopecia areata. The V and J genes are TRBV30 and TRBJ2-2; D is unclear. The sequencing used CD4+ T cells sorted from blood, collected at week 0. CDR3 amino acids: CAWRVQATNTGELFF. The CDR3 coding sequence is TGTGCCTGGAGGGTGCAGGCCACGAACACCGGGGAGCTGTTTTTT.